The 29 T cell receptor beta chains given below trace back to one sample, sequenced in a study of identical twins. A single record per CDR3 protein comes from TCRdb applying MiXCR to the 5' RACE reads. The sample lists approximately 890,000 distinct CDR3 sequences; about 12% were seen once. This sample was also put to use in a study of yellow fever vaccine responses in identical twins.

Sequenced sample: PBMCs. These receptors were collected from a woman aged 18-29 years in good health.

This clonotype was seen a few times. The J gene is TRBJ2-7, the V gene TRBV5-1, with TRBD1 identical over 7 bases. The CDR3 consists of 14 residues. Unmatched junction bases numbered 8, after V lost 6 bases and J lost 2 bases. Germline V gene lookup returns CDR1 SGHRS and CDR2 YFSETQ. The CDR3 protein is CASNRGALPYEQYV. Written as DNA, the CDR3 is TGCGCCAGCAACAGGGGCGCCCTTCCCTACGAGCAGTACGTC.

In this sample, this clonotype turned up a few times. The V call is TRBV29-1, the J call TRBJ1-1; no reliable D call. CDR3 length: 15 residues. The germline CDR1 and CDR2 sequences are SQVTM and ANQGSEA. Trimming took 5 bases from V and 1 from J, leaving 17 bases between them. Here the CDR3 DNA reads TGCAGCGTTCTGTCCGGAGGGCGCGGGAACACTGAAGCTTTCTTT. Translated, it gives CSVLSGGRGNTEAFF.

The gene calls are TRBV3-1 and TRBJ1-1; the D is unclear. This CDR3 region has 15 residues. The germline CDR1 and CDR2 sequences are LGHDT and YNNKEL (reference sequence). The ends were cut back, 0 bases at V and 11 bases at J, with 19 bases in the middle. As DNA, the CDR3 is TGTGCCAGCAGCCAAGATAGTTGGACGAGACCTGTGGCTTTCTTT. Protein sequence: CASSQDSWTRPVAFF.

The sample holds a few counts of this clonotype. The CDR3 DNA follows: TGTGCCAGCAGGGGACAGGGCAAACCGGGCACCGGGGAGCTGTTTTTT. Protein: CASRGQGKPGTGELFF. V and J are TRBV12-3 or TRBV12-4 and TRBJ2-2; 9 nucleotides match TRBD1. With V trimmed by 6 bases and J by 4 bases, 9 bases remained unmatched. The CDR3 loop spans 16 amino acids.

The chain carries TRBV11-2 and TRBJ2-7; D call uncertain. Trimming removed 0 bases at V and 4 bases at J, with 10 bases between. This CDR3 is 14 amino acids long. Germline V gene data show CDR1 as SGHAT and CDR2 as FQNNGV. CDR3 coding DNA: TGTGCCAGCAGCTTAGACCCGAACGGATACGAGCAGTACTTC. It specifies CASSLDPNGYEQYF.

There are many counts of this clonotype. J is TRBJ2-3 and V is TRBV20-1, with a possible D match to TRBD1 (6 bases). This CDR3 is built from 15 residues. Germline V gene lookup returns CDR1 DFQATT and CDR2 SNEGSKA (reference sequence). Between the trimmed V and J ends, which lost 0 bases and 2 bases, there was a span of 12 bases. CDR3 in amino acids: CSARELGHITDTQYF. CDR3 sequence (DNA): TGCAGTGCTAGAGAGCTGGGACACATCACAGATACGCAGTATTTT.

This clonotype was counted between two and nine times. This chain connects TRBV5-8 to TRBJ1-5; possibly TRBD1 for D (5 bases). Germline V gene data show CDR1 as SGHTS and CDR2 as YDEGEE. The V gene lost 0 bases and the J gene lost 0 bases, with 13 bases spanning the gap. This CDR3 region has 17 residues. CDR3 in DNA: TGTGCCAGCAGCTTGGGGAGAGGGACCCATAGCAATCAGCCCCAGCATTTT. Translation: CASSLGRGTHSNQPQHF.

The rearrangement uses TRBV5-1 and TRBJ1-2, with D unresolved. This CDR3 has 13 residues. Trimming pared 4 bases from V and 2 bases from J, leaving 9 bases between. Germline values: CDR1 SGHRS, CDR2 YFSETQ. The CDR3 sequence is CASSRRQNYGYTF. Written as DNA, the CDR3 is TGCGCCAGCAGCAGGAGACAAAACTATGGCTACACCTTC.

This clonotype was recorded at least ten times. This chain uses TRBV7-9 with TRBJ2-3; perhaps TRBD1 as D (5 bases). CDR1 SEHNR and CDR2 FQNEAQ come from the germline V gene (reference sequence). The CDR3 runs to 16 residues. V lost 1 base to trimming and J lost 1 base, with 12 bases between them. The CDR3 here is CASSLVARDGTDTQYF. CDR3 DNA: TGTGCCAGCAGCTTAGTAGCCAGGGATGGCACAGATACGCAGTATTTT.

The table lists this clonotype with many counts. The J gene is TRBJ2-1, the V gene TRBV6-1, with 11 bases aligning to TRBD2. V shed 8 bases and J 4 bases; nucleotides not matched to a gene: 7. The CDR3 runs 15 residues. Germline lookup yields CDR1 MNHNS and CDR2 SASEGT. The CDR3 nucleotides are TGTGCCAGCCACTCCGGGACTAGCGGATACAATGAGCAGTTCTTC. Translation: CASHSGTSGYNEQFF.

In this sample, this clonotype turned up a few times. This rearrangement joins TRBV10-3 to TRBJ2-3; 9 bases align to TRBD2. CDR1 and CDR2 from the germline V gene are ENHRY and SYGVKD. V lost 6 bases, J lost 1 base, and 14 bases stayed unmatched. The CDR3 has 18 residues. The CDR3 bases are TGTGCCATCAGAGTAGGACTAGCGCAGAACACTGGCACAGATACGCAGTATTTT. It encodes CAIRVGLAQNTGTDTQYF.

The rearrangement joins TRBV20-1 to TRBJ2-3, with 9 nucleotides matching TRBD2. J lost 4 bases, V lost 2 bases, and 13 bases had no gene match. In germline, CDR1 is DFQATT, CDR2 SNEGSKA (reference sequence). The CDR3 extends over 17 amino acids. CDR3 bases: TGCAGTGCTAGATTCTCGGAGGCGGGAGGGGTAGCAGATACGCAGTATTTT. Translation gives CSARFSEAGGVADTQYF.

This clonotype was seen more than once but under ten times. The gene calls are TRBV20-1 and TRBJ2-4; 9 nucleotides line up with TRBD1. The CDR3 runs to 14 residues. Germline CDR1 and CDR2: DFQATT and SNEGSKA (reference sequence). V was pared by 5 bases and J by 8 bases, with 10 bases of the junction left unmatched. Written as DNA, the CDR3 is TGCAGTGCTTCACCGGGACAGGGTATTTACATTCAGTACTTC. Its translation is CSASPGQGIYIQYF.

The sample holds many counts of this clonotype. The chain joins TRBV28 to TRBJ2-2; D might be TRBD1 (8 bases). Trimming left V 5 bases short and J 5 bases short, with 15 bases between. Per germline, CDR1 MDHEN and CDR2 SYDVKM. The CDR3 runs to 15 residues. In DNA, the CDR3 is TGTGCCAGCAGTCCTACAGGGGGGGTGACCGGGGAGCTGTTTTTT. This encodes CASSPTGGVTGELFF.

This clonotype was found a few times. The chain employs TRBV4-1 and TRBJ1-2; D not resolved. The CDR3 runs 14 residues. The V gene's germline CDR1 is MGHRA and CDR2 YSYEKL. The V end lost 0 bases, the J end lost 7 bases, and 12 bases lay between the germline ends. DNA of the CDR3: TGCGCCAGCAGCCAAGAAGGAAGGCGCGGTGGCTACACCTTC. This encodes CASSQEGRRGGYTF.

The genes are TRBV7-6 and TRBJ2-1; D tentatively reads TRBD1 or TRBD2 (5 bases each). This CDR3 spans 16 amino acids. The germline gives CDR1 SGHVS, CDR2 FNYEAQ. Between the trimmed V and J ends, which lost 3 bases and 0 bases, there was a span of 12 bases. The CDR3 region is CASSLLGVNSYNEQFF. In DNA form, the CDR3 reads TGTGCCAGCAGCTTGTTGGGGGTAAACTCCTACAATGAGCAGTTCTTC. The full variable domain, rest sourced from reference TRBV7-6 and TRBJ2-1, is GAGVSQSPRYKVTKRGQDVALRCDPISGHVSLYWYRQALGQGPEFLTYFNYEAQQDKSGLPNDRFSAERPEGSISTLTIQRTEQRDSAMYRCASSLLGVNSYNEQFFGPGTRLTVL.

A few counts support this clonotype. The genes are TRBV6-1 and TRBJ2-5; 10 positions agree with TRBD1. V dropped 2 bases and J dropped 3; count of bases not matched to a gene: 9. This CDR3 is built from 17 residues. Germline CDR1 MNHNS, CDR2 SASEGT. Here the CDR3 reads CASSESTGQGGKETQYF. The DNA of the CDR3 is TGTGCCAGCAGTGAATCTACCGGACAGGGGGGAAAAGAGACCCAGTACTTC.

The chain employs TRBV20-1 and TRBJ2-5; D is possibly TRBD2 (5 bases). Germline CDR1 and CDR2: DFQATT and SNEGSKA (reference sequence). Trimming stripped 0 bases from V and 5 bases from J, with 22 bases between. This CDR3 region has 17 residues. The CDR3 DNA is TGCAGTGCTAGAGATCGAGGTTCCAGCGGAGTTAGGGAGACCCAGTACTTC. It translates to CSARDRGSSGVRETQYF.

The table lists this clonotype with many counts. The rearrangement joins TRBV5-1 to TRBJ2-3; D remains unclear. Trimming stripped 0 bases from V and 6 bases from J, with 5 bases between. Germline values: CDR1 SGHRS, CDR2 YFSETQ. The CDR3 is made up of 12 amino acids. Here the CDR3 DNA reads TGCGCCAGCAGCTTGGACCCCGATACGCAGTATTTT. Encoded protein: CASSLDPDTQYF.

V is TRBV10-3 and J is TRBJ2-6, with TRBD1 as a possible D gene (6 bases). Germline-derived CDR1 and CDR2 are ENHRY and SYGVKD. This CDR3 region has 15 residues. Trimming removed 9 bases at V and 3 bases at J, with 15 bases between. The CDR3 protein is CAMRPGEGGANVLTF. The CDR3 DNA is TGTGCCATGCGGCCAGGGGAAGGTGGGGCCAACGTCCTGACTTTC.

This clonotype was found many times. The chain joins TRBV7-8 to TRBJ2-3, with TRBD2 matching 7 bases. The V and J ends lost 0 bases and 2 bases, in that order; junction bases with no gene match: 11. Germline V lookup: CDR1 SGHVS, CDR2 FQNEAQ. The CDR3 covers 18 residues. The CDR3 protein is CASSLALATAGHTDTQYF. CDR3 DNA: TGTGCCAGCAGCTTAGCGCTGGCTACAGCGGGGCACACAGATACGCAGTATTTT.

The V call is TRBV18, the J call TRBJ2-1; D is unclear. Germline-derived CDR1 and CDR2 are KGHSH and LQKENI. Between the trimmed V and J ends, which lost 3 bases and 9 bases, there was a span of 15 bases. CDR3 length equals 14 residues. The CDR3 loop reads CASSPLLDGSEQFF. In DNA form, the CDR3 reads TGTGCCAGCTCACCGCTCTTGGACGGATCTGAGCAGTTCTTC.

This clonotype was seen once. The DNA for the CDR3 is TGTGCCAGCAGCCCCTCTCCAGCGCGCGGGGTCTACGAGCAGTACGTC. Amino acids: CASSPSPARGVYEQYV. V and J are TRBV7-8 and TRBJ2-7; D may be TRBD2 (6 bases). Germline CDR1 is SGHVS and CDR2 is FQNEAQ. Trimming stripped 5 bases from V and 3 bases from J, with 20 bases between. The CDR3 sequence is 16 residues long.

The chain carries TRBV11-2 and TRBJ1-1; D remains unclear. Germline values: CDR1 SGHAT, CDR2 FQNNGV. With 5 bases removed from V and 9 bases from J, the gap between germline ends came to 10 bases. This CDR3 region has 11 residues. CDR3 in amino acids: CASSPGDKAFF. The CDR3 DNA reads TGTGCCAGCAGCCCCGGGGATAAAGCTTTCTTT.

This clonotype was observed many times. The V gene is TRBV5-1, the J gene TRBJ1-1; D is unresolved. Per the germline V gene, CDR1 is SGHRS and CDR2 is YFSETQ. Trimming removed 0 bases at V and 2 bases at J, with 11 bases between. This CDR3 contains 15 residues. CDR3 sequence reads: CASSLVLQPNTEAFF. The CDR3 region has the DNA TGCGCCAGCAGCTTGGTTTTACAGCCTAACACTGAAGCTTTCTTT.

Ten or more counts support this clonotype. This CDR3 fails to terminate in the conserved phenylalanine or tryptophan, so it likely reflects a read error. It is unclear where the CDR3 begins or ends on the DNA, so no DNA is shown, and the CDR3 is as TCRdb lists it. CDR3 sequence reads: CASSRDRATVPNGD. V gene TRBV7-9 combines with J gene TRBJ2-7; the listed D gene, TRBD1, was not tested against the DNA. CDR1 and CDR2 (germline): SEHNR, FQNEAQ (reference sequence). With termini counted, the CDR3 has 14 amino acids.

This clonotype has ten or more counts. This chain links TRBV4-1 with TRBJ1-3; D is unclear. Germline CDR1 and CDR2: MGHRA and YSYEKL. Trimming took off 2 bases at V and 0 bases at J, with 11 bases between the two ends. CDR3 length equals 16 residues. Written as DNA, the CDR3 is TGCGCCAGCAGCCAAATTCGACCCAGCTCTGGAAACACCATATATTTT. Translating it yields CASSQIRPSSGNTIYF.

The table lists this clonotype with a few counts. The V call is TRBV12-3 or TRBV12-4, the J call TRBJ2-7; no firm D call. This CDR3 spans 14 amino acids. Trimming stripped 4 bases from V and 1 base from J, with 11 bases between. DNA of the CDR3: TGTGCCAGCAGTTCGACAAAACTTTCCTACGAGCAGTACTTC. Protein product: CASSSTKLSYEQYF.

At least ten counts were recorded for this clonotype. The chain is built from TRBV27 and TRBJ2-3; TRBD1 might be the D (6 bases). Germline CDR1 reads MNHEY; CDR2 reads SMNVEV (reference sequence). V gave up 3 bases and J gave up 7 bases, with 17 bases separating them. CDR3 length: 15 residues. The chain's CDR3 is CASSFSRTGSYTQYF. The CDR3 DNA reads TGTGCCAGCAGTTTTTCCCGAACAGGGTCCTATACGCAGTATTTT.